This is a list of T cell receptor beta chains from one sample in a study of T-cell reconstitution after alpha-beta-depleted transplantation in children. TCRdb recomputed calls from the PCR reads with MiXCR, one row per CDR3 protein. Here the sample spans around 670,000 distinct CDR3 sequences, around 13% being singletons. The specimen was PBMCs, collected before TCRalphabeta/CD19-depleted stem cell transplant. Receptor source: a girl aged 2 to 9 with congenital amegakaryocytic thrombocytopenia, due to receive a stem cell transplant. Both conserved end residues are part of each CDR3. Fields, in order: D gene, clone size, V gene, J gene, CDR3 protein, CDR3 DNA. The D gene is left open where the match is weak. Rows give clone size only sometimes, using once, few, many, or a class for an expanded clone.

TRBD1,NA,TRBV12-3/TRBV12-4,TRBJ1-6,CASSLDRLDSPLHF,TGTGCCAGCAGTTTGGACAGGCTTGACTCACCCCTCCACTTT
NA,few,TRBV20-1,TRBJ2-5,CSALKTRTAAGETQYF,TGCAGTGCTCTAAAAACCAGGACAGCGGCGGGAGAGACCCAGTACTTC
NA,many,TRBV6-6,TRBJ1-5,CASSYTGNQPQHF,TGTGCCAGCAGTTATACTGGCAATCAGCCCCAGCATTTT
NA,NA,TRBV10-1,TRBJ2-7,CATQGPSSYEQYF,TGCGCCACCCAGGGTCCCAGCTCCTACGAGCAGTACTTC
NA,NA,TRBV20-1,TRBJ2-1,CSATLPTRSLHNEQFF,TGCAGTGCCACCCTCCCGACTAGATCTCTCCACAATGAGCAGTTCTTC
NA,NA,TRBV4-1,TRBJ1-4,CASRGPQGKLFF,TGCGCCAGCAGGGGACCCCAGGGAAAACTGTTTTTT
NA,few,TRBV12-3/TRBV12-4,TRBJ2-6,CASSFDRYSGANVLTF,TGTGCCAGCAGTTTCGACCGTTACTCTGGGGCCAACGTCCTGACTTTC
NA,many,TRBV15,TRBJ1-1,CATSLMNTEAFF,TGTGCCACCAGCTTGATGAACACTGAAGCTTTCTTT
TRBD2,few,TRBV4-1,TRBJ2-1,CASSLQGAGESSYNEQFF,TGCGCCAGCAGCCTTCAAGGGGCGGGGGAGAGCTCCTACAATGAGCAGTTCTTC
TRBD2,many,TRBV10-3,TRBJ2-7,CAISESERGGTLYEQYF,TGTGCCATCAGTGAGTCGGAGCGGGGGGGTACGCTGTACGAGCAGTACTTC
TRBD2,many,TRBV7-2,TRBJ2-5,CASSLVAGEETQYF,TGTGCCAGCAGCTTGGTAGCGGGAGAAGAGACCCAGTACTTC
NA,many,TRBV20-1,TRBJ2-7,CSARAPERTAPNNEQYF,TGCAGTGCTAGAGCCCCTGAACGGACGGCACCCAACAACGAGCAGTACTTC
NA,many,TRBV20-1,TRBJ2-3,CSASGREDNPTDTQYF,TGCAGTGCTAGTGGTCGAGAGGACAACCCGACAGATACGCAGTATTTT
TRBD1,NA,TRBV10-3,TRBJ1-2,CATQEGANVIYGYTF,TGTGCCACCCAAGAGGGGGCGAATGTTATTTATGGCTACACCTTC
NA,many,TRBV30,TRBJ2-5,CASQEGETQYF,TGTGCCAGCCAGGAAGGAGAGACCCAGTACTTC
NA,NA,TRBV30,TRBJ1-5,CAWSVGDGQPQHF,TGTGCCTGGAGTGTCGGGGACGGCCAGCCCCAGCATTTT
TRBD1,NA,TRBV5-1,TRBJ2-7,CASWTGDSSYEQYF,TGCGCCAGCTGGACAGGGGATAGCTCCTACGAGCAGTACTTC
NA,NA,TRBV5-1,TRBJ1-3,CASSPGTDNSGNTIYF,TGCGCCAGCAGCCCAGGGACGGACAATTCTGGAAACACCATATATTTT
NA,NA,TRBV7-9,TRBJ2-7,CASSLALMRGHSYEQYF,TGTGCCAGCAGCTTAGCGCTAATGAGGGGACACAGTTACGAGCAGTACTTC
TRBD2,few,TRBV18,TRBJ2-3,CASSPRSGRSTDTQYF,TGTGCCAGCTCACCACGGAGCGGGAGAAGCACAGATACGCAGTATTTT
NA,many,TRBV6-5,TRBJ2-7,CASSRAYEQYF,TGTGCCAGCAGCCGAGCCTACGAGCAGTACTTC
TRBD1,many,TRBV29-1,TRBJ1-1,CSADRGNTEAFF,TGCAGCGCTGACAGGGGGAACACTGAAGCTTTCTTT
TRBD1,NA,TRBV5-1,TRBJ2-3,CASSVRQGTDTQYF,TGCGCCAGCAGCGTACGACAGGGTACAGATACGCAGTATTTT
NA,NA,TRBV20-1,TRBJ1-4,CSARETPSNEKLFF,TGCAGTGCTAGAGAAACCCCGTCTAATGAAAAACTGTTTTTT
NA,NA,TRBV7-8,TRBJ2-7,CASSWTEHEQYF,TGTGCCAGCAGCTGGACAGAGCACGAGCAGTACTTC
NA,few,TRBV5-1,TRBJ2-5,CASSSLGPTGSETQYF,TGCGCCAGCAGCTCCTTGGGACCGACCGGATCAGAGACCCAGTACTTC
NA,many,TRBV7-9,TRBJ1-1,CASSFGGIDTEAFF,TGTGCCAGCAGCTTCGGGGGTATCGACACTGAAGCTTTCTTT
TRBD1,few,TRBV6-1,TRBJ1-2,CASSLGQGERGYTF,TGTGCCAGCAGCCTGGGACAGGGAGAGCGCGGCTACACCTTC
NA,many,TRBV29-1,TRBJ1-1,CSSVEMNTEAFF,TGCAGCTCTGTAGAAATGAACACTGAAGCTTTCTTT
TRBD2,many,TRBV5-1,TRBJ2-7,CARLAGQAGGYEQYF,TGCGCCCGACTAGCGGGCCAAGCAGGGGGTTACGAGCAGTACTTC
NA,NA,TRBV15,TRBJ1-5,CATSREGLNQPQHF,TGTGCCACCAGCAGAGAAGGACTTAATCAGCCCCAGCATTTT
NA,many,TRBV12-3/TRBV12-4,TRBJ1-5,CASSLRGDQPQHF,TGTGCCAGCAGTTTAAGGGGAGATCAGCCCCAGCATTTT
TRBD2,many,TRBV10-3,TRBJ2-7,CAISALAGNSYEQYF,TGTGCCATCAGTGCCCTAGCGGGAAACTCCTACGAGCAGTACTTC
NA,NA,TRBV29-1,TRBJ2-3,CSVEGDKGSTDTQYF,TGCAGCGTTGAAGGCGACAAGGGAAGCACAGATACGCAGTATTTT